The entry that follows covers one TCR beta chain sequence. What it recognizes is unknown. The sample is drawn from a study of cytomegalovirus exposure and HLA in healthy donors. General observations from the study: Later work found that TCR association rates differed between HLA loci; DRB1 had the most and HLA-C the fewest. An analysis that was carried out later associated 16,951 TCR beta sequences with HLA alleles at 0.05 false discovery rate. Looking again later, the authors saw that most CMV-associated TCR beta chains seemed HLA-restricted.

The PCR contained 60 Vbeta and 13 Jbeta primers. Assay used: immunoSEQ multiplex PCR; TCRdb lists only in-frame clones, some missing. The data contain about 120,000 clones, 70% to 85% of them singletons. Germline V gives CDR1 SGHTA, CDR2 FQGNSA. V lost 3 bases, J lost 4 bases, and 3 bases stayed unmatched. This CDR3 comprises 13 residues. Material for sequencing was PBMCs. V gene TRBV7-2 combines with J gene TRBJ2-7, with 7 positions matching TRBD2. The clonotype was recovered from a man aged 50-59 years in good health and CMV-seropositive. The CDR3 bases are TGTGCCAGCAGCTTCAGCGGGGCATACGAGCAGTACTTC. As protein: CASSFSGAYEQYF.